Shown below are 18 T cell receptor beta chains from a single sample sequenced in a study of graft-versus-host responses after intestinal transplantation. Here immunoSEQ multiplex PCR was the method, and the copy in TCRdb shows in-frame clones only, minus some. The sample yields about 130,000 clones, around nine tenths seen once. Their cognate antigens are unknown. The sample in question was unstimulated CD4+ T cells sorted from spleen or lymph node cells, obtained before intestinal transplant. The receptor set was obtained from a human donor who received an intestinal transplant.

V gene TRBV11-1 combines with J gene TRBJ1-1; a possible D gene is TRBD1 (5 bases). Germline V gene sequence: CDR1 SGHAT, CDR2 FQDESV (reference sequence). This CDR3 contains 13 residues. Trimming stripped 5 bases from V and 2 bases from J, with 9 bases between. Here the CDR3 DNA reads TGTGCCAGCAGCCGAACAGGTAACACTGAAGCTTTCTTT. Translation: CASSRTGNTEAFF.

The chain joins TRBV5-1 to TRBJ2-1; 7 bases align to TRBD2. Germline CDR1 and CDR2: SGHRS and YFSETQ. V was pared by 4 bases and J by 8 bases, with 6 bases of the junction left unmatched. The CDR3 length is 13 residues. The CDR3 sequence is CASSSGATDEQFF. CDR3 sequence (DNA): TGCGCCAGCAGCAGCGGGGCCACGGATGAGCAGTTCTTC.

The chain links TRBV19 to TRBJ1-1; the match to TRBD1 covers 8 bases. CDR3 length: 15 amino acids. The J segment lost 6 bases and the V segment lost 8 bases, leaving 14 bases of the junction unmatched. Germline V lookup: CDR1 LNHDA, CDR2 SQIVND (reference sequence). The CDR3 loop is CASLAGQGIRAEAFF. The CDR3 nucleotides read TGTGCCAGTCTAGCCGGACAGGGTATAAGAGCTGAAGCTTTCTTT.

The chain carries TRBV9 and TRBJ1-3; 8 bases are a match to TRBD1. Germline V gene data show CDR1 as SGDLS and CDR2 as YYNGEE. With V trimmed by 3 bases and J by 4 bases, 9 bases remained unmatched. CDR3 length: 16 residues. The chain's CDR3 is CASSAPGGLGGNTIYF. CDR3 sequence (DNA): TGTGCCAGCAGCGCTCCAGGGGGCTTGGGAGGAAACACCATATATTTT.

This chain joins TRBV7-9 and TRBJ1-2, with D perhaps TRBD1 (5 bases). V dropped 5 bases and J dropped 6 bases, with 16 bases sitting between them. The CDR3 consists of 14 residues. Germline V gene sequence: CDR1 SEHNR, CDR2 FQNEAQ (reference sequence). CDR3 nucleotide sequence: TGTGCCAGCAGCCTAGAGGGACTTAGCGATGGCTACACCTTC. Protein product: CASSLEGLSDGYTF.

The V gene is TRBV7-9, the J gene TRBJ1-2; D may be TRBD1 (6 bases). Trimming stripped 5 bases from V and 4 bases from J, with 11 bases between. CDR1 and CDR2 from the germline V gene are SEHNR and FQNEAQ (reference sequence). The CDR3 consists of 13 residues. The CDR3 bases are TGTGCCAGCAGCCGGACAGACTTCTATGGCTACACCTTC. This sequence encodes CASSRTDFYGYTF.

The chain joins TRBV5-1 to TRBJ2-1, with 8 bases identical to TRBD1. This CDR3 contains 16 residues. The germline V gene encodes CDR1 SGHRS and CDR2 YFSETQ. The V gene end was trimmed by 4 bases and the J gene end by 4 bases; junction bases not matched to a gene: 10. The CDR3 loop is CASSIGQGRVYNEQFF. CDR3 nucleotides: TGCGCCAGCAGCATAGGACAGGGACGGGTATACAATGAGCAGTTCTTC.

In regard to this clone: Given the absence of the conserved phenylalanine or tryptophan at the CDR3 end, a read error is likely. The genes are TRBV7-8 and TRBJ1-5; TRBD1 might be the D (6 bases). Per germline, CDR1 SGHVS and CDR2 FQNEAQ. The CDR3 runs to 19 residues. Trimming cost V 4 bases and J 0 bases, with 22 bases left between them. The CDR3 protein is CASSSLPGHNTYSNQPQHL. The CDR3 region has the DNA TGTGCCAGCAGCTCGCTACCGGGACATAACACTTATAGCAATCAGCCCCAGCATCTT.

J is TRBJ2-2 and V is TRBV5-1; D is uncertain. CDR1 and CDR2 (germline): SGHRS, YFSETQ. The CDR3 runs 13 residues. Trimming took 0 bases from V and 1 from J, leaving 1 base between them. CDR3 nucleotides: TGCGCCAGCAGCTTGGTGAACACCGGGGAGCTGTTTTTT. It specifies CASSLVNTGELFF.

The rearrangement links TRBV19 to TRBJ2-7, with D hard to call. Germline CDR1 LNHDA, CDR2 SQIVND (reference sequence). Trimming removed 4 bases at V and 0 bases at J, with 13 bases between. CDR3 length equals 15 residues. The CDR3: CASSTQAATSYEQYF. DNA for the CDR3: TGTGCCAGTAGTACTCAGGCTGCTACCTCCTACGAGCAGTACTTC.

V is TRBV6-1 and J is TRBJ1-1; TRBD1 aligns across 8 bases. Germline CDR1 MNHNS, CDR2 SASEGT. V lost 6 bases, J lost 9 bases, and 12 bases stayed unmatched. This CDR3 comprises 14 residues. CDR3 DNA: TGTGCCAGCAGCCCCAACCGGGACAGGTTCCAAGCTTTCTTT. Translating it yields CASSPNRDRFQAFF.

This chain joins TRBV18 and TRBJ1-2, with TRBD1 identical over 11 bases. This CDR3 is built from 14 residues. Germline V gene data show CDR1 as KGHSH and CDR2 as LQKENI. J was trimmed by 8 bases and V by 3 bases; bases with no gene match: 5. The CDR3 bases are TGTGCCAGCTCACCCGGACAGGGGGCATGGGGCTACACCTTC. This translates into CASSPGQGAWGYTF.

J is TRBJ2-3 and V is TRBV21-1; no DNA check was done on the table's D call, TRBD2. TRBV21-1 is assigned pseudogene status. CDR3 size: 16 residues. CDR3 coding DNA: TGTGCCAGCAGCAAACGGGAGGAGATTTGCACAGATACGCAGTATTTT. Its translation: CASSKREEICTDTQYF.

This clone has only a few counts. This rearrangement joins TRBV5-6 to TRBJ1-6, with no clear D. Trimming removed 4 bases at V and 10 bases at J, with 15 bases between. The CDR3 extends over 14 amino acids. Germline V lookup: CDR1 SGHDT, CDR2 YYEEEE. CDR3 bases: TGTGCCAGCAGCCTCCTATTCCGGGAATCACCCCTCCACTTT. It yields the protein CASSLLFRESPLHF.

This clone has a single count. The chain is built from TRBV5-4 and TRBJ1-2; D is unclear. CDR3 length: 15 amino acids. Per germline, CDR1 SGHNT and CDR2 YYREEE (reference sequence). The V gene lost 3 bases and the J gene lost 8 bases, with 20 bases spanning the gap. The CDR3 region has the DNA TGTGCCAGCAGCTCACGGACGCGGGCTCTGGAAGGCTACACCTTC. Its protein is CASSSRTRALEGYTF.

The V gene is TRBV7-3, the J gene TRBJ2-3; D is ambiguous. Germline V gene data show CDR1 as SGHTA and CDR2 as FQGTGA. V was clipped by 2 bases and J by 1 base, with 7 bases between them. The CDR3 spans 14 residues. For the CDR3, the DNA is TGTGCCAGCAGCTTAGGCGGCCGCACAGATACGCAGTATTTT. Translation gives CASSLGGRTDTQYF.

This sequence joins TRBV5-4 and TRBJ2-5, with a weak D call TRBD2 (7 bases). CDR1 and CDR2 (germline): SGHNT, YYREEE (reference sequence). This CDR3 is 15 amino acids long. Trimming removed 4 bases from V and 4 bases from J, with 17 bases in between. The CDR3 DNA sequence: TGTGCCAGCAGCAAGACGGGCGGGGGCCGAGAGACCCAGTACTTC. The encoded protein is CASSKTGGGRETQYF. Full variable domain (rest looked up from reference TRBV5-4 and TRBJ2-5): ETGVTQSPTHLIKTRGQQVTLRCSSQSGHNTVSWYQQALGQGPQFIFQYYREEENGRGNFPPRFSGLQFPNYSSELNVNALELDDSALYLCASSKTGGGRETQYFGPGTRLLVL.

The chain links TRBV30 to TRBJ1-4; D is possibly TRBD1 (5 bases). V lost 1 base and J 6 bases, leaving 18 bases between the germline ends. Germline CDR1 reads GTSNPN; CDR2 reads SVGIG (reference sequence). The CDR3 is made up of 16 amino acids. The CDR3 coding sequence is TGTGCCTGGAGTGAGGTGAAGGCAGGGCGCTATGAAAAACTGTTTTTT. Translation: CAWSEVKAGRYEKLFF.